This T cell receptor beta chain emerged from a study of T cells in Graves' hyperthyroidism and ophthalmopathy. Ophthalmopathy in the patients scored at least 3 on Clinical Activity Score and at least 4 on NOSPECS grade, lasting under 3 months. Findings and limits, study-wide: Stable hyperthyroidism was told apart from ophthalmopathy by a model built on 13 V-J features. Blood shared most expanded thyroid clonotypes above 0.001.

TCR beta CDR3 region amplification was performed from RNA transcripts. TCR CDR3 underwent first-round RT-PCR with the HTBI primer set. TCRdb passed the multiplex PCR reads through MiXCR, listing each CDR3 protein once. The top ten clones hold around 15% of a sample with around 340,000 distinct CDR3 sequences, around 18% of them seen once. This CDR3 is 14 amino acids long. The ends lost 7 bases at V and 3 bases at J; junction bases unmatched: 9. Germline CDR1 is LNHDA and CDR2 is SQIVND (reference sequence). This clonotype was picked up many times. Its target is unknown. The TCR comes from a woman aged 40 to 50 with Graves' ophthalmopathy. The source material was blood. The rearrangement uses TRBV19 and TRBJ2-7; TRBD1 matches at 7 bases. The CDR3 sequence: CASTPGQSYYEQYF. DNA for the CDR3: TGTGCCAGTACCCCGGGACAGTCTTACTACGAGCAGTACTTC.